What follows is one T cell receptor (beta chain) and its context. The data were obtained in a study of CD8+ T cells in alopecia areata. Extracted from the samples, RNA was reverse transcribed into cDNA to serve as the sequencing template. Assay: immunoSEQ multiplex PCR; the TCRdb copy retains only in-frame clones and omits some. The repertoire holds more than 200,000 clones, with about two thirds as singletons. The V end lost 0 bases, the J end lost 4 bases, and 13 bases lay between the germline ends. Germline-derived CDR1 and CDR2 are SNHLY and FYNNEI. The CDR3 is 15 residues long. The clonotype comes from a human donor with alopecia areata. The V and J genes are TRBV2 and TRBJ2-7, with a weak D call TRBD1 (5 bases). The starting material was CD4+ T cells sorted from blood, obtained at week 0. CDR3 in amino acids: CASSEALGLGYEQYF. CDR3 sequence (DNA): TGTGCCAGCAGTGAAGCGCTGGGGCTGGGTTACGAGCAGTACTTC. Using reference TRBV2 and TRBJ2-7 for the parts outside the CDR3, the full variable domain is EPEVTQTPSHQVTQMGQEVILRCVPISNHLYFYWYRQILGQKVEFLVSFYNNEISEKSEIFDDQFSVERPDGSNFTLKIRSTKLEDSAMYFCASSEALGLGYEQYFGPGTRLTVT.